These T cell receptor beta chains were read from a single sample in a study of shared clonotypes between healthy human individuals. Libraries were prepared by immunoSEQ multiplex PCR; TCRdb keeps only in-frame clonotypes and omits some of them. The sample holds about 1.1 million clones; 60% to 85% are singletons and the top ten take 0.89%. The sequenced material came from memory CD4+ T cells from PBMCs. The receptors come from a man younger than 35 in good health. Some clones in this sample may be carry-over from other donors' samples. The CDR3 runs from the conserved cysteine through the conserved F or W. A D gene is named only where the DNA matches it firmly. Rows may omit the clone size; those that give it use once, few, many or a size class.

J gene: TRBJ2-5; V gene: TRBV19; clone size: once; D gene: TRBD2; CDR3 protein: CASSNPLGTTDQETQYF; CDR3 DNA: TGTGCCAGTAGTAATCCTCTTGGGACTACAGACCAAGAGACCCAGTACTTC
J gene: TRBJ1-1; V gene: TRBV7-9; clone size: once; D gene: -; CDR3 protein: CASSLDGDVTEAFF; CDR3 DNA: TGTGCCAGCAGCTTAGACGGGGACGTCACTGAAGCTTTCTTT
J gene: TRBJ2-2; V gene: TRBV28; clone size: few; D gene: TRBD1; CDR3 protein: CASSSTGANTGELFF; CDR3 DNA: TGTGCCAGCAGTTCGACAGGGGCGAACACCGGGGAGCTGTTTTTT
J gene: TRBJ2-3; V gene: TRBV10-3; clone size: -; D gene: -; CDR3 protein: CAISQGDTQYF; CDR3 DNA: TGTGCCATCAGCCAAGGAGATACGCAGTATTTT
J gene: TRBJ2-6; V gene: TRBV7-6; clone size: once; D gene: TRBD2; CDR3 protein: CASSLSGAGANVLTF; CDR3 DNA: TGTGCCAGCAGCTTAAGCGGGGCTGGGGCCAACGTCCTGACTTTC
J gene: TRBJ2-1; V gene: TRBV5-6; clone size: -; D gene: -; CDR3 protein: CASAWSQGGKYNEQFF; CDR3 DNA: TGTGCCAGCGCGTGGTCGCAGGGGGGTAAATACAATGAGCAGTTCTTC
J gene: TRBJ1-6; V gene: TRBV25-1; clone size: -; D gene: TRBD1; CDR3 protein: CASRDATGNNSPLHF; CDR3 DNA: TGTGCCAGCAGGGATGCGACAGGGAATAATTCACCCCTCCACTTT
J gene: TRBJ2-1; V gene: TRBV25-1; clone size: -; D gene: TRBD2; CDR3 protein: CATPGLAGRSSYNEQFF; CDR3 DNA: TGTGCCACCCCGGGACTAGCGGGGAGGAGCTCCTACAATGAGCAGTTCTTC
J gene: TRBJ1-2; V gene: TRBV19; clone size: -; D gene: TRBD1; CDR3 protein: CASSATGTGSSGYTF; CDR3 DNA: TGTGCCAGTAGTGCGACCGGGACAGGGTCTTCCGGCTACACCTTC
J gene: TRBJ2-2; V gene: TRBV5-1; clone size: -; D gene: -; CDR3 protein: CASSLEPGAGELFF; CDR3 DNA: TGCGCCAGCAGCTTGGAGCCAGGGGCCGGGGAGCTGTTTTTT
J gene: TRBJ2-5; V gene: TRBV30; clone size: -; D gene: TRBD1; CDR3 protein: CAWIPRPGQPAKTQYF; CDR3 DNA: TGTGCCTGGATTCCCCGTCCGGGACAGCCCGCAAAGACCCAGTACTTC
J gene: TRBJ1-5; V gene: TRBV4-1; clone size: -; D gene: -; CDR3 protein: CASSPYPLSIGQPQHF; CDR3 DNA: TGCGCCAGCAGCCCCTACCCTCTTAGTATAGGTCAGCCCCAGCATTTT
J gene: TRBJ2-7; V gene: TRBV9; clone size: -; D gene: TRBD2; CDR3 protein: CASSPGLAGGSSYEQYF; CDR3 DNA: TGTGCCAGCAGCCCCGGACTAGCGGGAGGGAGCTCCTACGAGCAGTACTTC
J gene: TRBJ2-2; V gene: TRBV5-1; clone size: once; D gene: -; CDR3 protein: CASSSIPGEHRELFF; CDR3 DNA: TGCGCCAGCAGCAGTATTCCCGGGGAACATCGGGAGCTGTTTTTT
J gene: TRBJ2-2; V gene: TRBV27; clone size: -; D gene: TRBD2; CDR3 protein: CASSHFGLAGPNTGELFF; CDR3 DNA: TGTGCCAGCAGTCACTTCGGACTAGCGGGACCTAACACCGGGGAGCTGTTTTTT
J gene: TRBJ1-5; V gene: TRBV6-1; clone size: -; D gene: -; CDR3 protein: CASSDPRQGNQPQHF; CDR3 DNA: TGTGCCAGCAGTGACCCCAGGCAAGGCAATCAGCCCCAGCATTTT
J gene: TRBJ2-2; V gene: TRBV11-1; clone size: -; D gene: -; CDR3 protein: CASSLAVDSLNTGELFF; CDR3 DNA: TGTGCCAGCAGCTTAGCCGTCGACAGCCTGAACACCGGGGAGCTGTTTTTT
J gene: TRBJ1-6; V gene: TRBV30; clone size: many; D gene: TRBD1; CDR3 protein: CAWSHLTRGPRNSPLHF; CDR3 DNA: TGTGCCTGGAGTCACCTAACCAGGGGGCCGAGGAATTCACCCCTCCACTTT
J gene: TRBJ2-5; V gene: TRBV28; clone size: -; D gene: -; CDR3 protein: CASSAPESQETQYF; CDR3 DNA: TGTGCCAGCAGTGCCCCGGAGTCCCAAGAGACCCAGTACTTC
J gene: TRBJ1-1; V gene: TRBV10-3; clone size: -; D gene: -; CDR3 protein: CAISDGRGGTEAFF; CDR3 DNA: TGTGCCATCAGTGATGGGAGGGGAGGCACTGAAGCTTTCTTT
J gene: TRBJ1-6; V gene: TRBV11-2; clone size: few; D gene: -; CDR3 protein: CASSPRARGDSPLHF; CDR3 DNA: TGTGCCAGCAGCCCGCGGGCCCGAGGTGATTCACCCCTCCACTTT
J gene: TRBJ1-2; V gene: TRBV19; clone size: -; D gene: -; CDR3 protein: CASSIFGFRKEGYTF; CDR3 DNA: TGTGCCAGTAGTATCTTTGGGTTTCGAAAAGAAGGCTACACCTTC
J gene: TRBJ1-4; V gene: TRBV18; clone size: -; D gene: -; CDR3 protein: CASSLETSTNEKLFF; CDR3 DNA: TGTGCCAGCTCACTGGAGACCTCAACTAATGAAAAACTGTTTTTT
J gene: TRBJ2-7; V gene: TRBV15; clone size: -; D gene: -; CDR3 protein: CATSRDWARAYEQYF; CDR3 DNA: TGTGCCACCAGCAGAGATTGGGCGCGCGCCTACGAGCAGTACTTC
J gene: TRBJ2-1; V gene: TRBV30; clone size: -; D gene: TRBD2; CDR3 protein: CAWSTTSGRFSYNEQFF; CDR3 DNA: TGTGCCTGGAGTACCACTAGCGGGAGGTTCTCCTACAATGAGCAGTTCTTC
J gene: TRBJ2-5; V gene: TRBV28; clone size: -; D gene: -; CDR3 protein: CASNGGYRQETQYF; CDR3 DNA: TGTGCCAGCAATGGAGGGTATCGGCAAGAGACCCAGTACTTC
J gene: TRBJ2-5; V gene: TRBV10-1; clone size: -; D gene: -; CDR3 protein: CASSEAAEETQYF; CDR3 DNA: TGCGCCAGCAGTGAAGCAGCAGAAGAGACCCAGTACTTC
J gene: TRBJ2-1; V gene: TRBV6-5; clone size: -; D gene: TRBD1; CDR3 protein: CASRRQGVNEQFF; CDR3 DNA: TGTGCCAGCAGACGACAGGGGGTGAATGAGCAGTTCTTC
J gene: TRBJ2-1; V gene: TRBV10-1; clone size: -; D gene: -; CDR3 protein: CASRAGASDEQFF; CDR3 DNA: TGCGCCAGCAGGGCGGGGGCAAGCGATGAGCAGTTCTTC
J gene: TRBJ2-1; V gene: TRBV6-1; clone size: -; D gene: -; CDR3 protein: CASSEAGSIGEQFF; CDR3 DNA: TGTGCCAGCAGTGAAGCGGGGTCGATCGGTGAGCAGTTCTTC
J gene: TRBJ2-1; V gene: TRBV11-2; clone size: -; D gene: TRBD2; CDR3 protein: CASSMGLAYSYNEQFF; CDR3 DNA: TGTGCCAGCAGCATGGGACTAGCGTACTCCTACAATGAGCAGTTCTTC
J gene: TRBJ1-2; V gene: TRBV7-9; clone size: -; D gene: -; CDR3 protein: CASSQNQQEIYGYTF; CDR3 DNA: TGTGCCAGCAGCCAAAACCAACAGGAGATCTATGGCTACACCTTC
J gene: TRBJ1-3; V gene: TRBV27; clone size: -; D gene: -; CDR3 protein: CASSLDNSGNTIYF; CDR3 DNA: TGTGCCAGCAGTTTGGACAACTCTGGAAACACCATATATTTT
J gene: TRBJ2-7; V gene: TRBV7-9; clone size: -; D gene: TRBD2; CDR3 protein: CASSSPGTSEEQYF; CDR3 DNA: TGTGCCAGCAGTTCCCCCGGGACTAGTGAGGAGCAGTACTTC
J gene: TRBJ1-2; V gene: TRBV7-2; clone size: -; D gene: -; CDR3 protein: CASSLTQGHYGYTF; CDR3 DNA: TGTGCCAGCAGCTTAACCCAGGGTCACTATGGCTACACCTTC
J gene: TRBJ2-6; V gene: TRBV7-3; clone size: -; D gene: -; CDR3 protein: CASSLPGSGANVLTF; CDR3 DNA: TGTGCCAGCAGCCTTCCAGGCTCTGGGGCCAACGTCCTGACTTTC
J gene: TRBJ1-1; V gene: TRBV18; clone size: -; D gene: -; CDR3 protein: CASSPNWNTEAFF; CDR3 DNA: TGTGCCAGCTCACCAAATTGGAACACTGAAGCTTTCTTT
J gene: TRBJ1-1; V gene: TRBV7-9; clone size: -; D gene: TRBD1; CDR3 protein: CASSLVAGTGDPNAEAFF; CDR3 DNA: TGTGCCAGCAGCTTAGTGGCCGGGACAGGGGACCCCAACGCTGAAGCTTTCTTT
J gene: TRBJ2-2; V gene: TRBV6-6; clone size: -; D gene: -; CDR3 protein: CASSYGGPGELFF; CDR3 DNA: TGTGCCAGCAGTTACGGGGGCCCCGGGGAGCTGTTTTTT
J gene: TRBJ1-1; V gene: TRBV7-9; clone size: -; D gene: TRBD1; CDR3 protein: CASRPHRDRGPTEAFF; CDR3 DNA: TGTGCCAGCAGGCCACACCGGGACAGGGGTCCCACTGAAGCTTTCTTT
J gene: TRBJ1-2; V gene: TRBV11-2; clone size: -; D gene: -; CDR3 protein: CASSSLKGTLGDYGYTF; CDR3 DNA: TGTGCCAGCAGCTCATTAAAGGGGACGCTAGGTGACTATGGCTACACCTTC
J gene: TRBJ2-3; V gene: TRBV29-1; clone size: -; D gene: TRBD2; CDR3 protein: CSTGGQRETPSTDTQYF; CDR3 DNA: TGCAGTACTGGGGGCCAGCGGGAGACCCCTAGCACAGATACGCAGTATTTT